The clone carrying this T cell receptor beta chain has just a few counts. No antigen is known for it. This entry belongs to a study of beta chain features in type 1 diabetes. Findings of the study overall: Moderately but significantly shorter TCRB CDR3s were found in Type 1 diabetes patients in all four CD4+ subsets. VDJ junctions from patients with type 1 diabetes contained fewer insertions and more deletions. It was among patients, rather than healthy donors, that naive, central memory and Treg TCRB repertoires appeared more similar.

The study reverse transcribed the entire isolated RNA, so it sequenced expressed TCRB transcripts. Only in-frame clones appear in the TCRdb table, and some are missing; sequencing was by immunoSEQ multiplex PCR. The data contain roughly 250,000 clones, under 70% of them singletons. Looked up from germline, CDR1 is GTSNPN and CDR2 is SVGIG (reference sequence). V lost 5 bases and J lost 3, with 11 bases in between. The CDR3 runs to 12 residues. Sequencing input: naive CD4+ T cells from blood. V gene TRBV30 combines with J gene TRBJ2-7, with D uncertain. This TCR was recovered from a young man in good health. CDR3 sequence: CAWDGRNYEQYF. The DNA of the CDR3 is TGTGCCTGGGATGGGCGGAACTACGAGCAGTACTTC.